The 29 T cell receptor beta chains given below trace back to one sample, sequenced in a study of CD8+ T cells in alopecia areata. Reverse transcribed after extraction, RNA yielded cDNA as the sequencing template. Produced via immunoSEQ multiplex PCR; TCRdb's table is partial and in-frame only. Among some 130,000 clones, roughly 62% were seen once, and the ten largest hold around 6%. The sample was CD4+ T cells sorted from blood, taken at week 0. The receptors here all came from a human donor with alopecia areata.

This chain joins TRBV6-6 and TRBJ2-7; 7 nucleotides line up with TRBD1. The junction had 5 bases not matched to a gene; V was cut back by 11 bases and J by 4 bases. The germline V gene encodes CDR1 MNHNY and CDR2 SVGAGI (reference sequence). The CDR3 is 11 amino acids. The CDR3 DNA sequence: TGTGCCCTGGGACAGCCATACGAGCAGTACTTC. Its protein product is CALGQPYEQYF.

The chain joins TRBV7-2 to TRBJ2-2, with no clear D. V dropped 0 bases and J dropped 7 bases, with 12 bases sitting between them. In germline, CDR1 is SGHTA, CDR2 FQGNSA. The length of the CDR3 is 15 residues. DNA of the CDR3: TGTGCCAGCAGCTTAGCCCCCGCTTTAGTCGGGGAGCTGTTTTTT. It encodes CASSLAPALVGELFF.

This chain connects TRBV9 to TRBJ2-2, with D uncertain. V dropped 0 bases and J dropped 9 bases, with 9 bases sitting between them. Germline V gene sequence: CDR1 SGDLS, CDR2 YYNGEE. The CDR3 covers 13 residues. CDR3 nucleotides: TGTGCCAGCAGCGTAGAAGGATTGAGGGAGCTGTTTTTT. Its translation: CASSVEGLRELFF.

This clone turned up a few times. CDR3 loop: CASRGGNAGTSGGYTF. CDR3 nucleotide sequence: TGTGCCAGCAGGGGGGGGAATGCCGGGACTTCTGGTGGCTACACCTTC. The V and J genes are TRBV2 and TRBJ1-2, with D perhaps matching TRBD1 (5 bases). Germline assignment: CDR1 SNHLY and CDR2 FYNNEI. Trimming pared 6 bases from V and 7 bases from J, leaving 24 bases between. The CDR3 spans 16 residues.

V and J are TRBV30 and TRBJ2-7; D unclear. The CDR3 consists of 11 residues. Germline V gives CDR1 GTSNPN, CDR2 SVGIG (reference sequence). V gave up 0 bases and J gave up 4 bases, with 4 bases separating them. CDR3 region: CAWSVEYEQYF. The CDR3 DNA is TGTGCCTGGAGTGTAGAATACGAGCAGTACTTC. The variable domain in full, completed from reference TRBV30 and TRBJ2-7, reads SQTIHQWPATLVQPVGSPLSLECTVEGTSNPNLYWYRQAAGRGLQLLFYSVGIGQISSEVPQNLSASRPQDRQFILSSKKLLLSDSGFYLCAWSVEYEQYFGPGTRLTVT.

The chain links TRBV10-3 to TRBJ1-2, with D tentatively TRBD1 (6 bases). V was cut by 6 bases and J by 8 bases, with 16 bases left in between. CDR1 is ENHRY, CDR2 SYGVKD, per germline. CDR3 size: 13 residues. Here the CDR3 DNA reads TGTGCCATCAGGGAGACAGGCCAACGGGGCTACACCTTC. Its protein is CAIRETGQRGYTF.

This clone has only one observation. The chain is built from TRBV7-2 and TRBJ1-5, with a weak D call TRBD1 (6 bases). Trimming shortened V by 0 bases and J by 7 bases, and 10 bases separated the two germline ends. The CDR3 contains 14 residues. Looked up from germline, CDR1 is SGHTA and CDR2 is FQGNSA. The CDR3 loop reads CASSLAAGEQPQHF. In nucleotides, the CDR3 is TGTGCCAGCAGCTTAGCGGCAGGGGAACAGCCCCAGCATTTT.

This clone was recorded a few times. The CDR3 is CASSFQGNTEAFF. The CDR3 DNA is TGTGCCAGCAGCTTTCAGGGGAACACTGAAGCTTTCTTT. The chain has TRBV9 and TRBJ1-1; possible D gene TRBD1, 5 bases. V was pared by 4 bases and J by 1 base, with 8 bases between. Germline values: CDR1 SGDLS, CDR2 YYNGEE. This CDR3 has 13 amino acids.

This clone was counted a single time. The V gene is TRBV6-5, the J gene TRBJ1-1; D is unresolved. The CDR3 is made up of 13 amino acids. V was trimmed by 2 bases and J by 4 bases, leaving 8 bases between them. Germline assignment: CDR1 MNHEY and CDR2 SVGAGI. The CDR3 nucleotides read TGTGCCAGCAGTTACGACATAACCACTGAAGCTTTCTTT. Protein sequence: CASSYDITTEAFF.

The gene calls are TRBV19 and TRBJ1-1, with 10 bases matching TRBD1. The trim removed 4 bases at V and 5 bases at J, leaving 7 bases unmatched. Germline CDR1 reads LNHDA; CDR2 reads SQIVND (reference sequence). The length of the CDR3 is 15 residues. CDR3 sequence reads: CASSTGQGGWTEAFF. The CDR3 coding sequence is TGTGCCAGTAGTACTGGACAGGGGGGGTGGACTGAAGCTTTCTTT.

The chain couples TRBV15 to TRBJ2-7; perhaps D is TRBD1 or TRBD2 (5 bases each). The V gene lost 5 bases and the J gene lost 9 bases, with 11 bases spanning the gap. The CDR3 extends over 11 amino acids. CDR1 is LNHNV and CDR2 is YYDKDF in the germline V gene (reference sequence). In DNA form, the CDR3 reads TGTGCCACCAGCGGGGGTTGGGGGCAGTACTTC. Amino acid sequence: CATSGGWGQYF.

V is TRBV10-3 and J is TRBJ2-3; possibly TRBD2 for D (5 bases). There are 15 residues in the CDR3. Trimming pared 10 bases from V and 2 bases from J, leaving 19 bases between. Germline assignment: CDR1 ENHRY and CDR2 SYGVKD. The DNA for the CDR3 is TGTGCCACCGCACAAGCGGCCCCTAACACAGATACGCAGTATTTT. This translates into CATAQAAPNTDTQYF.

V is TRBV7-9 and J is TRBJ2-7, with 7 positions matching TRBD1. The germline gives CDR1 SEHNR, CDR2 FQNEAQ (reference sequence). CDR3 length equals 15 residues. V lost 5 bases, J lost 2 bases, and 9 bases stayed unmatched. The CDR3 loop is CASSPRAGGTYEQYF. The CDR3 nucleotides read TGTGCCAGCAGCCCGAGGGCAGGGGGAACCTACGAGCAGTACTTC.

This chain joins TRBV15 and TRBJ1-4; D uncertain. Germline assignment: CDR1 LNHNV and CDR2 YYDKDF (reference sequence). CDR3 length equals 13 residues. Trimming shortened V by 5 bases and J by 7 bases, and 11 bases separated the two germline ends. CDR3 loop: CATSVRPGEKLFF. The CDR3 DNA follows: TGTGCCACCAGCGTCCGTCCGGGTGAAAAACTGTTTTTT.

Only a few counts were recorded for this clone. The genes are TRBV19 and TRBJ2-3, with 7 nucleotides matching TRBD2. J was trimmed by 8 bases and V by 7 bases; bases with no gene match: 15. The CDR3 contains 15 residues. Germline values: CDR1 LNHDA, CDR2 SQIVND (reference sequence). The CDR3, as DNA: TGTGCCAGTACCCCTCCGGGCCCTAGCGGCGGTACGCAGTATTTT. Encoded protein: CASTPPGPSGGTQYF.

The CDR3 spells CAWSEVGSGGQETQYF. The CDR3, as DNA: TGTGCCTGGAGTGAGGTGGGGTCCGGAGGCCAAGAGACCCAGTACTTC. The rearrangement joins TRBV30 to TRBJ2-5; maybe TRBD2 (5 bases). V lost 1 base and J 1 base, leaving 16 bases between the germline ends. CDR1 is GTSNPN, CDR2 SVGIG, per germline (reference sequence). The CDR3 extends over 16 amino acids.

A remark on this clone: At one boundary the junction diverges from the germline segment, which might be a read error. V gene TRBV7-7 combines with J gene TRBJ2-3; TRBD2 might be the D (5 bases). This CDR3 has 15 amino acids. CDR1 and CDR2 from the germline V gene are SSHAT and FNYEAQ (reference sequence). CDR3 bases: TGTGCTAGCAGCTTAGCGTTTGGACGCACAGATACGCAGTATTTT. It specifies CASSLAFGRTDTQYF.

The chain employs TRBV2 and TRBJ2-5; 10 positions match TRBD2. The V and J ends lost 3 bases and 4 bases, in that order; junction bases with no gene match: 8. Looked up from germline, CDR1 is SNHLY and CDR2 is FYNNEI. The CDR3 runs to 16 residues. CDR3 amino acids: CASSDPGAGGLETQYF. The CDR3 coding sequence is TGTGCCAGCAGTGACCCCGGAGCGGGGGGGCTAGAGACCCAGTACTTC.

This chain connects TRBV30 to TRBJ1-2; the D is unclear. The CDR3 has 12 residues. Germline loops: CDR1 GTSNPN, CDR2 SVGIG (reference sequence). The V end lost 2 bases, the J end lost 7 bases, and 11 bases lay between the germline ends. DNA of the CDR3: TGTGCCTGGAGTACCGCAATGGGTGGCTACACCTTC. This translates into CAWSTAMGGYTF.

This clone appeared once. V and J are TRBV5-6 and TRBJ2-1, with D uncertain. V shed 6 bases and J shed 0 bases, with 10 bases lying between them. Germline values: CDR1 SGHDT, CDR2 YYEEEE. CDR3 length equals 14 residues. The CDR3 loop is CASTPDASYNEQFF. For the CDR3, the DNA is TGTGCCAGCACCCCGGACGCCTCCTACAATGAGCAGTTCTTC.

CDR3 DNA: TGTGCCAGCAGGAGAGGTTATGGACAACTCATTTCTGGAAACACCATATATTTT. Protein product: CASRRGYGQLISGNTIYF. The V and J genes are TRBV7-8 and TRBJ1-3, with a weak D call TRBD1 (5 bases). Per germline, CDR1 SGHVS and CDR2 FQNEAQ. This CDR3 has 18 amino acids. The V gene lost 6 bases and the J gene lost 1 base, with 22 bases spanning the gap.

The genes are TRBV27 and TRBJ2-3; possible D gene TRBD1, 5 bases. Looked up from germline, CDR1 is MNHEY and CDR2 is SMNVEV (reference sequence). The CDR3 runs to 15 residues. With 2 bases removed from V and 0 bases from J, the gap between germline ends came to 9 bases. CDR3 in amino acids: CASSLKGFSTDTQYF. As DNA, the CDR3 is TGTGCCAGCAGTTTAAAGGGGTTTAGCACAGATACGCAGTATTTT.

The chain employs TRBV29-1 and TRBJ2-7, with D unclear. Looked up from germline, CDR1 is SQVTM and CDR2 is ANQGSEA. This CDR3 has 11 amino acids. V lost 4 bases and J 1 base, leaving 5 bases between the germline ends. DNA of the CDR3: TGCAGCGTTGTCCTGTCCTACGAGCAGTACTTC. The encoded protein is CSVVLSYEQYF.

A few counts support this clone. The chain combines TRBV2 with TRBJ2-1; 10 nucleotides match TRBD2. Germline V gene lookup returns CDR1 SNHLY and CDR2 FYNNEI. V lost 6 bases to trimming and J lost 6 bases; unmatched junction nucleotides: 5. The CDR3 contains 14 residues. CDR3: CASRRTSGPNEQFF. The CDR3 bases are TGTGCCAGCAGGAGGACTAGCGGACCCAATGAGCAGTTCTTC.

CDR3 bases: TGTGCCACCAGCAGAGGCAGGGGGACAGGGCGTGAGTACGAGCAGTACTTC. As protein: CATSRGRGTGREYEQYF. The genes are TRBV15 and TRBJ2-7; TRBD1 matches at 9 bases. The J segment lost 4 bases and the V segment lost 1 base, leaving 11 bases of the junction unmatched. The germline CDR1 and CDR2 sequences are LNHNV and YYDKDF (reference sequence). The CDR3 runs to 17 residues.

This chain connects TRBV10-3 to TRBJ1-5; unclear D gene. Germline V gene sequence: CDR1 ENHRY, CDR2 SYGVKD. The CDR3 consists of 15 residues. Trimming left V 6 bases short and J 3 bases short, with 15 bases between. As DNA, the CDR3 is TGTGCCATCAGCTCCACAGATGGGGTCAATCAGCCCCAGCATTTT. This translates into CAISSTDGVNQPQHF.

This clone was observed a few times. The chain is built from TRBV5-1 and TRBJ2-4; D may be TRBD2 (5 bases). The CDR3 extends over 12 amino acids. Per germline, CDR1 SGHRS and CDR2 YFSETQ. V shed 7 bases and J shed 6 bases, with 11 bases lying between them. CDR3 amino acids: CASSEGGNIQYF. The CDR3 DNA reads TGCGCCAGCTCGGAAGGAGGAAACATTCAGTACTTC.

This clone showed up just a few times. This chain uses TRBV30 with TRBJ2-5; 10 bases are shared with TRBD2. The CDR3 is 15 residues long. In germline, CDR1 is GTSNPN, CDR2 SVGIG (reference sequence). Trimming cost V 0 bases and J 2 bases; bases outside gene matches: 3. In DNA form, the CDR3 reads TGTGCCTGGAGTGTACTAGCGGGGCGACAAGAGACCCAGTACTTC. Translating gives CAWSVLAGRQETQYF.

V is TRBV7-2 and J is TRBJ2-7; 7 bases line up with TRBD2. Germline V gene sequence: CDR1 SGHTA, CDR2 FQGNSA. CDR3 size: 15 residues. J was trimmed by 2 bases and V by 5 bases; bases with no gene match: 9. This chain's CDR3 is CASSHSGGIPYEQYF. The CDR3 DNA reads TGTGCCAGCAGCCACTCGGGAGGAATTCCCTACGAGCAGTACTTC.